This record looks at one T cell receptor (beta chain) sequence and its context. How the authors handled the data: Cell counts per sample came from amplifying reference gene primers. TCRdb's table, derived via immunoSEQ multiplex PCR, lists solely in-frame clones and lacks some. Clone size and V and J calls were adopted from that table, with D and trimming inferred from the DNA. The profile shows about 230,000 clones, around 84% of them singletons. This entry is derived from a study of blood T cell repertoires in COVID-19. About the study: Researchers got acute and convalescent COVID-19 samples from the United States, Italy and Spain. T cells, B-cell-depleted T cells, or PBMCs supplied cDNA or gDNA.

The CDR3 is 15 amino acids. With 5 bases clipped from V and 5 bases from J, the junction kept 7 bases outside the gene matches. The germline V gene has CDR1 SGHNT and CDR2 YENEEA. Seattle patients were enrolled during active infection and followed longitudinally. This sequence joins TRBV11-3 and TRBJ2-2, with 8 bases aligning to TRBD2. This TCR was recovered from a man aged 50-59 years with COVID-19, enrolled during active disease. Specimen: peripheral blood. The CDR3 DNA follows: TGTGCCAGCAGCCCCGGGGGGGCAGTGACCGGGGAGCTGTTTTTT. Protein: CASSPGGAVTGELFF.